This T cell receptor (beta chain) stems from a study of identical twins. Of note for this clonotype: One junction end disagrees with the germline gene, perhaps due to a read error.

Germline assignment: CDR1 MDHEN and CDR2 SYDVKM. The CDR3 covers 13 residues. TCRdb reprocessed the 5' RACE reads via MiXCR and lists one record per CDR3 protein. The repertoire holds approximately 500,000 distinct CDR3 sequences, roughly 15% seen once, with roughly 0.42% in the top ten. This sample was also put to use in a study of yellow fever vaccine responses in identical twins. In that study: Reportedly, twins' vaccine T cell responses looked partly convergent and partly personalized.

V is TRBV28 and J is TRBJ1-6, with TRBD1 matching over 7 bases. The sequence derives from a woman between 18 and 29 years old in good health. The sequencing sample was made of CD4+ T cells sorted from blood. The CDR3 sequence is CASSRQGGSPLLF. As DNA, the CDR3 is TGTGCCAGCAGTAGACAGGGTGGTTCACCCCTCCTCTTT.